The TCR beta chain under discussion was sequenced for a study of Graves' ophthalmopathy and Graves' hyperthyroidism. Germline CDR1 and CDR2: DFQATT and SNEGSKA (reference sequence). The ends lost 6 bases at V and 0 bases at J; junction bases unmatched: 4. The CDR3 has 14 amino acids. At least ten counts were recorded for this clonotype. The sequenced template was RNA, covering the TCR beta CDR3 region. First-round RT-PCR relied on HTBI primers, and a second-round multiplex PCR came next. TCRdb passed the multiplex PCR reads through MiXCR, listing each CDR3 protein once. The sample shows some 410,000 distinct CDR3 sequences, around a fifth of them seen only once.

V gene TRBV20-1 combines with J gene TRBJ1-3; TRBD1 matches 8 bases. The clonotype originates from a young woman with stable Graves' hyperthyroidism. The sequenced sample was peripheral blood. CDR3 residues: CSARDRNSGNTIYF. The CDR3 region has the DNA TGCAGTGCAAGGGACAGGAACTCTGGAAACACCATATATTTT.